The clone carrying this TCR beta chain was observed a handful of times. Its antigen is currently unknown. The entry originates in a study of response to subunit inactivated influenza vaccine. Findings and caveats of the study: T cells newly recruited by each seasonal influenza vaccination are few, the authors suggested.

A single record per CDR3 protein comes from TCRdb applying MiXCR to the RT-PCR reads. The sample contains about 780,000 distinct CDR3 sequences, about a fifth of which appear only once. The CDR3 consists of 14 residues. Germline V gene data show CDR1 as SGHRS and CDR2 as YFSETQ. V lost 3 bases to trimming and J lost 5 bases, with 14 bases between them. This sequence joins TRBV5-1 and TRBJ2-5; possibly TRBD2 for D (5 bases). The TCR sequence derives from a man in his forties or fifties who received an inactivated influenza vaccine. This material consisted of PBMCs from blood, taken around 5 days after vaccination. In DNA form, the CDR3 reads TGCGCCAGCAGCTACGGGGTCCTGCGGGAGACCCAGTACTTC. As protein: CASSYGVLRETQYF.